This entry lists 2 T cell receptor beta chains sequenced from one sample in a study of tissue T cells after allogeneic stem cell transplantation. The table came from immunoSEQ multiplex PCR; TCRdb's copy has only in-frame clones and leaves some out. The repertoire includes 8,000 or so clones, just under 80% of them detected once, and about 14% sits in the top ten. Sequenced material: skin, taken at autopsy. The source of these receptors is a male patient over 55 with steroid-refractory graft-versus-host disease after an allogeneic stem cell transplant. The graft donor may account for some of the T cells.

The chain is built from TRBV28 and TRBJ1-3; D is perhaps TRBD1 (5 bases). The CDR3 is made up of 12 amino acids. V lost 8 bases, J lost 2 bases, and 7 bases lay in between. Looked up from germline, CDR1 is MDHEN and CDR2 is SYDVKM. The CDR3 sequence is CASGGAGNTIYF. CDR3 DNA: TGTGCCAGCGGGGGGGCTGGAAACACCATATATTTT.

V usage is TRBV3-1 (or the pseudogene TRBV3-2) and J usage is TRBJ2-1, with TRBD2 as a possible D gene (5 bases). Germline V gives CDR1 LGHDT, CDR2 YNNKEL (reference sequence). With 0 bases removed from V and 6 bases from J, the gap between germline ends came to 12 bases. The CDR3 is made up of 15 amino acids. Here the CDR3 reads CASSQDLVTSNEQFF. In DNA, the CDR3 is TGTGCCAGCAGCCAAGATTTAGTAACTAGCAATGAGCAGTTCTTC.